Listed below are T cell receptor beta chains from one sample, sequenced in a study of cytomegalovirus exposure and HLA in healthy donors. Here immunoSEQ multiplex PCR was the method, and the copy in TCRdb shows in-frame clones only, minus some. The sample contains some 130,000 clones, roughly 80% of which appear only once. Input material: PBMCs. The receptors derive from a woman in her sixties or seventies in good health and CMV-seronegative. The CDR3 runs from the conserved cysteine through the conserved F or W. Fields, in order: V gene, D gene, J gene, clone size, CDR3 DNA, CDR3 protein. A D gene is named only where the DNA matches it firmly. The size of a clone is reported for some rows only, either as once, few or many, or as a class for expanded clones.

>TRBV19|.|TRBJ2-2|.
TGTGCCAGTAGTATAAAGAAAACGGGCACCGGGGAGCTGTTTTTT
CASSIKKTGTGELFF
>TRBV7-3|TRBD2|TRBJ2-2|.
TGTGCCAGCAGCCCAGGACTAGCGGGAGACACCGGGGAGCTGTTTTTT
CASSPGLAGDTGELFF
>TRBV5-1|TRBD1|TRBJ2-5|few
TGCGCCAGCAGCTTGGGCGGGACAGGGGGGCAAGAGACCCAGTACTTC
CASSLGGTGGQETQYF
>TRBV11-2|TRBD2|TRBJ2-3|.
TGTGCCAGCAGCTCGCTAGCGGGGCGATCAGATACGCAGTATTTT
CASSSLAGRSDTQYF
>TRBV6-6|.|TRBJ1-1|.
TGTGCCAGCAGTTACGGTCGCAGGGCCCTACCCACTGAAGCTTTCTTT
CASSYGRRALPTEAFF
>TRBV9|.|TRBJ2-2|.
TGTGCCAGCAGCTCCGACGAGTACGCGGGGTCCACCGGGGAGCTGTTTTTT
CASSSDEYAGSTGELFF
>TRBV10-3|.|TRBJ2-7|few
TGTGCCATCAGTGAGCCGAGAGGAGTGGAGCAGTACTTC
CAISEPRGVEQYF
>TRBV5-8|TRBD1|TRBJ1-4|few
TGTGCCAGCAGCACCTGGACAGGGGATACAGCTAATGAAAAACTGTTTTTT
CASSTWTGDTANEKLFF
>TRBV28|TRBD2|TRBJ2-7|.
TGTGCCAGCAGTTTATTAAGGGTGAGCGGGAGATACTTC
CASSLLRVSGRYF
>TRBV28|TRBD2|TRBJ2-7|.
TGTGCCAGCGGGTTGGGTAGCGGGGGGGCCATCCACGAGCAGTACTTC
CASGLGSGGAIHEQYF
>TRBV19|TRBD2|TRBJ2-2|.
TGTGCCACCTTGCGGGCTAGCGGGGCCCACGAGCTGTTTTTT
CATLRASGAHELFF
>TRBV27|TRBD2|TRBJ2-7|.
TGTGCCAGCAGTTTACTCGGGGGGGGCTACGAGCAGTACTTC
CASSLLGGGYEQYF
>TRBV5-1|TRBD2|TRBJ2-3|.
TGCGCCAGCAGCTCTGGGCTAGCGGCTAGCACAGATACGCAGTATTTT
CASSSGLAASTDTQYF
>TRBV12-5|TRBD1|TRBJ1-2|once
TGTGCTAGTGGTCCATCAGGACAGGGGGCAAAAAGCTACACCTTC
CASGPSGQGAKSYTF
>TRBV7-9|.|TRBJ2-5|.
TGTGCCAGCAGCTTAAACAGACAAGAGACCCAGTACTTC
CASSLNRQETQYF
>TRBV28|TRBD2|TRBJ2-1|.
TGTGCCAGCAGGGGGACTAGCGGGGAGTCCTACAATGAGCAGTTCTTC
CASRGTSGESYNEQFF
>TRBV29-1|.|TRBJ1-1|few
TGCAGCGTTTCCCAGGGATACACTGAAGCTTTCTTT
CSVSQGYTEAFF
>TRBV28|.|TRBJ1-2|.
TGTGCCAGCAGTCTTACAGCAGGGTACGATGGCTACACCTTC
CASSLTAGYDGYTF
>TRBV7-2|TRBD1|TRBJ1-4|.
TGTGCCAGCAGTCGCACAGGGGTAGTAGGCGAAAAACTGTTTTTT
CASSRTGVVGEKLFF
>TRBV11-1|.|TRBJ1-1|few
TGTGCCAGCAGGCCAGACCGGGACACTGAAGCTTTCTTT
CASRPDRDTEAFF
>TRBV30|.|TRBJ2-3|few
TGTGCCTGGAGTTCGGGAAGAGGCACAGATACGCAGTATTTT
CAWSSGRGTDTQYF
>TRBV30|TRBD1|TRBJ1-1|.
TGTGCCTGGAGCAGACAGGGGTCGGGCACTGAAGCTTTCTTT
CAWSRQGSGTEAFF
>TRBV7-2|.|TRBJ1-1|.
TGTGCCAGCAGCTTAGGGCTCACTGAAGCTTTCTTT
CASSLGLTEAFF
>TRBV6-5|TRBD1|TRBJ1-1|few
TGTGCCAGCAGGGGGACAGGGGTAGGGGACACTGAAGCTTTCTTT
CASRGTGVGDTEAFF
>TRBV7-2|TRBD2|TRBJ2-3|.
TGTGCCAGCAGCTTTTGGGGCGGGGGGATTGCAGATACGCAGTATTTT
CASSFWGGGIADTQYF
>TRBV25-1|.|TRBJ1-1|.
TGTGCCAGCAGCGAGGGCTTGTTCGCTAAGAACACTGAAGCTTTCTTT
CASSEGLFAKNTEAFF
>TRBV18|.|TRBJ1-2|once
TGTGCCAGCTCGCCAGGACAGTCAGGGGGCTACACCTTC
CASSPGQSGGYTF
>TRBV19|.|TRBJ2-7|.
TGTGCCAGTAGTATAAACAGAGACTACGAGCAGTACTTC
CASSINRDYEQYF
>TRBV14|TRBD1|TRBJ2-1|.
TGTGCCAGCAGCCAAGAATGGGGGCCCGGGACAGCCGCTGTCAATGAGCAGTTCTTC
CASSQEWGPGTAAVNEQFF
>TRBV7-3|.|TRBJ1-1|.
TGTGCCAGCAGCTTAATGGGGTGGGAGACTGAAGCTTTCTTT
CASSLMGWETEAFF
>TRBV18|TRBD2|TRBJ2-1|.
TGTGCCAGCACAAGGACTAGCGGGACCCGATCCTACAATGAGCAGTTCTTC
CASTRTSGTRSYNEQFF
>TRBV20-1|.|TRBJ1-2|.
TGCAGTGCGCCTTTAGAGGGTAGCTACACCTTC
CSAPLEGSYTF